These 7 T cell receptor beta chains originate from one sample sequenced in a study of cytomegalovirus exposure and HLA in healthy donors. Clones were sequenced by immunoSEQ multiplex PCR, and TCRdb holds only the in-frame ones, with some missing. The sample records about 130,000 clones, around 94% being singletons. The sequencing sample was made of PBMCs. The receptors originated from a woman in her late teens or twenties in good health and CMV-seronegative.

The count of this clone is one. The rearrangement joins TRBV19 to TRBJ2-5, with a possible D match to TRBD1 (6 bases). The V gene lost 3 bases and the J gene lost 2 bases, with 10 bases spanning the gap. CDR3 length equals 14 residues. The germline gives CDR1 LNHDA, CDR2 SQIVND (reference sequence). For the CDR3, the DNA is TGTGCCAGTAGTATCTGGGGGCCACAAGAGACCCAGTACTTC. Its protein product is CASSIWGPQETQYF.

The DNA for the CDR3 is TGTGCCAGCAGCTTCGGACAGTTAGATGGCTACACCTTC. It is translated as CASSFGQLDGYTF. The rearrangement joins TRBV7-2 to TRBJ1-2; possibly TRBD1 for D (6 bases). The CDR3 contains 13 residues. V lost 3 bases, J lost 6 bases, and 11 bases lay in between. The germline CDR1 and CDR2 sequences are SGHTA and FQGNSA. The variable domain in full, completed from reference TRBV7-2 and TRBJ1-2, reads GAGVSQSPSNKVTEKGKDVELRCDPISGHTALYWYRQSLGQGLEFLIYFQGNSAPDKSGLPSDRFSAERTGGSVSTLTIQRTQQEDSAVYLCASSFGQLDGYTFGSGTRLTVV.

The genes are TRBV6-6 and TRBJ1-5, with 7 bases aligning to TRBD1. The CDR3 consists of 15 residues. The germline V gene has CDR1 MNHNY and CDR2 SVGAGI (reference sequence). V lost 3 bases and J lost 2; bases outside the gene matches: 4. CDR3 bases: TGTGCCAGCAGTTATCAGGGACAGCGCAATCAGCCCCAGCATTTT. It encodes CASSYQGQRNQPQHF.

J is TRBJ2-7 and V is TRBV10-1; D might be TRBD1 (6 bases). In germline, CDR1 is WNHNN, CDR2 SYGVQD (reference sequence). V lost 2 bases and J 0 bases, leaving 11 bases between the germline ends. The CDR3 consists of 15 residues. As DNA, the CDR3 is TGCGCCAGCAGTGAGATTAGGGGGTCCTCCTACGAGCAGTACTTC. Its translation is CASSEIRGSSYEQYF.

The V gene is TRBV27, the J gene TRBJ1-3; D not resolved. Germline V gives CDR1 MNHEY, CDR2 SMNVEV (reference sequence). This CDR3 comprises 12 residues. The CDR3 reads CVLPRSGNTIYF. As DNA, the CDR3 is TGTGTCCTCCCCCGCTCTGGAAACACCATATATTTT.

The J gene is TRBJ2-5, the V gene TRBV2; possible D gene TRBD1, 6 bases. This CDR3 contains 14 residues. CDR1 SNHLY and CDR2 FYNNEI come from the germline V gene. With 7 bases removed from V and 2 bases from J, the gap between germline ends came to 14 bases. CDR3: CASMGSQGQETQYF. In nucleotides, the CDR3 is TGTGCCAGCATGGGGTCACAGGGACAAGAGACCCAGTACTTC.

This clone turned up a few times. The gene calls are TRBV5-5 and TRBJ2-7; D may be TRBD1 (6 bases). The CDR3 is made up of 12 amino acids. CDR1 SGHKS and CDR2 YYEKEE come from the germline V gene (reference sequence). Trimming cost V 6 bases and J 3 bases, with 10 bases left between them. CDR3 DNA: TGTGCCAGCACCCTGACAGGCTACGAGCAGTACTTC. This translates into CASTLTGYEQYF.